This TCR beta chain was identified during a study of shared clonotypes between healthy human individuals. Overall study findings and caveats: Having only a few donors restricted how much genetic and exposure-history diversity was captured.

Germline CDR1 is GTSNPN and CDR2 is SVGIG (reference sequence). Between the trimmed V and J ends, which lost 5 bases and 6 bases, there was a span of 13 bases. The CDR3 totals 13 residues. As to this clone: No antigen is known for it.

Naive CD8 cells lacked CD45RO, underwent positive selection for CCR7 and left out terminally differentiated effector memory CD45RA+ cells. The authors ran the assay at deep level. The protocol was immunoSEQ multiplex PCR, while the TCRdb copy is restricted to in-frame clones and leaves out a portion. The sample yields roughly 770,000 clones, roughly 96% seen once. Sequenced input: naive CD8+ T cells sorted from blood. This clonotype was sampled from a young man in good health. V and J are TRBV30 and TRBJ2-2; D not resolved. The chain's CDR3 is CAWENGYPGELFF. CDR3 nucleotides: TGTGCCTGGGAGAATGGGTATCCCGGGGAGCTGTTTTTT.